Detailed here is one T cell receptor beta chain. This clonotype has only a few counts. The target of this receptor is not known. No base-level quality is on record; no much larger clone is a single base apart. The intended sense of this specimen's time point label: sample taken at primary tumor resection. The donors were around 69 patients from the lung TRACERx cohort who had early-stage, untreated non-small cell lung cancer. For TCR sequencing, whole RNA was extracted from tumor and nontumor lung tissue, or from cryopreserved PBMC samples, and no cell sorting was done. Only patients with enough RNA available from two or more tumor regions were chosen for TCR sequencing. The V end gives up 5 bases and the J end 0 bases, leaving 10 bases in the junction not matched to a gene. CDR1 and CDR2 are read off the germline V gene as MNHEY and SVGAGI. Counted from cysteine to valine, this CDR3 has 16 amino acids. CDR3 DNA is the only sequence kept; it has 48 bases, read in frame from the first base.

The sample is drawn from a study of spatial heterogeneity in lung cancer (dated by TCRdb to between 2018 and 2021). In the study overall: Beta-chain transcripts were consistently detected in greater numbers than alpha-chain transcripts, which likely reflected higher beta-chain transcript abundance. The study quantitatively compared TCR alpha and beta repertoires across multiple tumor regions, matched nontumor lung and blood in non-small cell lung cancer. TCR repertoire features were related to nonsynonymous mutation counts determined by whole-exome sequencing of tumor tissue. At surgery, 200 to 250 tumor regions, 63 to 70 matched nontumor lung samples and about 56 PBMC samples were TCR-sequenced for both alpha and beta chains. In the raw uncorrected reads, each unique combination of TCR and UMI appeared more than ten times on average. Broad study findings and their caveats: Confirming at a functional level the hypothesis that regional TCRs recognize regional mutations was considered to require additional single-cell paired TCR alpha and beta sequencing. Ubiquitous expanded tumor TCRs showed up in blood more often at tumor resection than at routine follow-up.

Libraries were made using 5' RACE. The sequencer listed for this sample is NextSeq 500. To allow correction of PCR and sequencing errors, the TCR library protocol tagged every TCR cDNA molecule with a unique molecular identifier. The study's processing was this. TCR identification, UMI-based error correction and CDR3 extraction were all carried out with Decombinator tools. Expanded TCRs were defined as those above a frequency of 2 per 1,000, corresponding to the top 1% of the tumor frequency distribution. Renyi diversity was calculated using the R vegan package after each repertoire was subsampled 100 times to 5,000 TCRs. CDR3 similarity networks were built from amino acid triplet string-kernel similarity, connecting CDR3s with pairwise similarity above 0.82. TCRdb took the public reads, trimmed them with fastp at Q25, ran MiXCR for clone calling and kept in-frame beta chains. Rows matching on CDR3 protein sequence are summarized as one entry with the most common DNA and genes. Here the V and J calls rest on TCRdb's processing, not on the authors' analysis. In this sample the table shows around 63,000 distinct CDR3 sequences, about 5.9% of which occur a single time. The top ten constitute roughly 14% of the sample.

The chain is made from TRBV6-5 and TRBJ2-7, and 7 bases in between align with TRBD1. This sample comprised PBMCs, obtained at surgery. This receptor was obtained from a female donor with early-stage non-small cell lung cancer. The CDR3 reads as follows: CASSTNRGLSSYEQYV. The base sequence is TGTGCCAGCAGTACGAACAGGGGCTTGAGCTCCTACGAGCAGTACGTC.